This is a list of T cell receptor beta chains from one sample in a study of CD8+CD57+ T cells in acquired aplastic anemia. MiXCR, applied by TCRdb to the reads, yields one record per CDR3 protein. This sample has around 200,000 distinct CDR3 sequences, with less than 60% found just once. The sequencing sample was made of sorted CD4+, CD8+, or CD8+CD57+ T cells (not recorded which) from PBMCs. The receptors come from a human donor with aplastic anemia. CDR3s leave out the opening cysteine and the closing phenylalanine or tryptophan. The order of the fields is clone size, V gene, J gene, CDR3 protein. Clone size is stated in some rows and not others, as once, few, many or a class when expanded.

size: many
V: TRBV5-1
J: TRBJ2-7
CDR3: ASSSTPLYEQY

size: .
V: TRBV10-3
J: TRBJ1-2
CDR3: AISESAGGTNYGYT

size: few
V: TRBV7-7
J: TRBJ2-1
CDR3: ASSPTSSSYNEQF

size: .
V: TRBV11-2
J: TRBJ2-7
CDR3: ASSLNRGTSYEQY

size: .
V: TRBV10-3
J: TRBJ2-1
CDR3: AISERNEQF

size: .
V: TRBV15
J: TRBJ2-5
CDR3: ATSNRHQETQY

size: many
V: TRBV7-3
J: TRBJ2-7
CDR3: ASSFGTGAHEQY

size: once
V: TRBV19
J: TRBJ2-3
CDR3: ATLPGPSTDTQY

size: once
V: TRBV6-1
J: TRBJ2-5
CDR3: ASREGTPETQY

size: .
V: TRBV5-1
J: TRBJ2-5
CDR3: ASSPWTLGTSLKETQY

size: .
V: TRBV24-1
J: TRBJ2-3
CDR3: AIRSGAGDTQY

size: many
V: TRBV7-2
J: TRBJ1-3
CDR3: ASSLVSGNTIY

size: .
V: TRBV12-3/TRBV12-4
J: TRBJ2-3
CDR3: ASRLLASSTDTQY

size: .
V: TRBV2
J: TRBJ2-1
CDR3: ASSGDSGAQF

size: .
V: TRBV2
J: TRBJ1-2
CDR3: ASRGVLHT

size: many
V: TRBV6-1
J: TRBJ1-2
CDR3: ASSTDRVDGYT

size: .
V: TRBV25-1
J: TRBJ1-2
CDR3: ASSGNREGNYGYT

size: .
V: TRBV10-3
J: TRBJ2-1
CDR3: AISTSGNNEQF

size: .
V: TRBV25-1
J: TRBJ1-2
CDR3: ASSEPGQTYGYT

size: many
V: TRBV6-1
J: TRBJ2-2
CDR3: ASSSVGELF

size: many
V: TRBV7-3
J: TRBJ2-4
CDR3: ASSLAGGENIQY

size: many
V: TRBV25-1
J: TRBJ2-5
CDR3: ASREGGSQTQY

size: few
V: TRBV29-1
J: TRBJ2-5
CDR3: SGGFPPQETQY

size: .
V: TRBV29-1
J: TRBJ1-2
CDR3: SVEDSYAGYT

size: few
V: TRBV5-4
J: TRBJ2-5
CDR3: ASRYRAALRDRVGETQY

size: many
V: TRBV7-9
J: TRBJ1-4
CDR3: ASSPQGGAMF

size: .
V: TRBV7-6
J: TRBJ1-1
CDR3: ASTGQTNTEAL

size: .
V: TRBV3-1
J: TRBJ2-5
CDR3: ASSTRGRETQY

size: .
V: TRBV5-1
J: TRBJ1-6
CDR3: ASSQGVGSSPLH

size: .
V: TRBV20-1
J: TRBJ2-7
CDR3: SARGLAGPSSYEQY

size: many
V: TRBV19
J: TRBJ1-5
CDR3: ASSLPLLGNQPQH

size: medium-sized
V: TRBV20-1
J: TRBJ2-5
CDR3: SADRVQETQY

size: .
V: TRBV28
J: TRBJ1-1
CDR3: ASRGRTKVGTEAF

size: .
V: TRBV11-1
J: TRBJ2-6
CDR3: ASSLEDVLSTGANVLT

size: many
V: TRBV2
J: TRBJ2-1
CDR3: ASSALGEQF

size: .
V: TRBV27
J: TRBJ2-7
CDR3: ASSLRQGITREQY